This TCR beta chain was captured in a study of blood T cell repertoires in COVID-19. About the study: Collection of acute and convalescent COVID-19 samples took place in the United States, Italy and Spain.

The CDR3 contains 16 residues. The V gene's germline CDR1 is MDHEN and CDR2 SYDVKM. V shed 4 bases, J shed 1 base, and the junction held 8 bases outside the gene matches. Under the authors' procedure: Quantification of nucleated cells was approximated via reference gene primer amplification. Only in-frame clones appear in the TCRdb table, and some are missing; sequencing was by immunoSEQ multiplex PCR. From that table come the V and J calls and clone size; the DNA was used to work out D and trimming. The table records roughly 120,000 clones, more than 75% of them present only once. The source material was peripheral blood. The rearrangement uses TRBV28 and TRBJ2-3; 7 nucleotides align to TRBD2. The sequence was collected from a man between 60 and 70 years old with acute or convalescent COVID-19. The CDR3 DNA follows: TGTGCCAGCAGTTCCGTTGCGGGAGTGGGCACAGATACGCAGTATTTT. Amino acid sequence: CASSSVAGVGTDTQYF.